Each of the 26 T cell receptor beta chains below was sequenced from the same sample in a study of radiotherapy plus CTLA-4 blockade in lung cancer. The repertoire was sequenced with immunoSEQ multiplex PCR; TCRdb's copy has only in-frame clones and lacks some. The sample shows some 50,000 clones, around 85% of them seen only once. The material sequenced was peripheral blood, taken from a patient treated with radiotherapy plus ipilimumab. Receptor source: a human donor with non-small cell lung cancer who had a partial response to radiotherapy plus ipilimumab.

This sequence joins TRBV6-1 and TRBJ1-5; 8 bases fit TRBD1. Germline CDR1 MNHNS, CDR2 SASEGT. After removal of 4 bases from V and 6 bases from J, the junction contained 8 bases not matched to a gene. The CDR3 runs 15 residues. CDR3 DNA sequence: TGTGCCAGCAGTGGAAATACAGGGGGGGGTCAGCCCCAGCATTTT. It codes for CASSGNTGGGQPQHF.

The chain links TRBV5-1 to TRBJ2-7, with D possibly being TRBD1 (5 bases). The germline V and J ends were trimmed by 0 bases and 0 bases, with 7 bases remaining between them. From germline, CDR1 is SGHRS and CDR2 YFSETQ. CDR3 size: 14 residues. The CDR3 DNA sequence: TGCGCCAGCAGCTTGGGACAGACCTCCTACGAGCAGTACTTC. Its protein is CASSLGQTSYEQYF.

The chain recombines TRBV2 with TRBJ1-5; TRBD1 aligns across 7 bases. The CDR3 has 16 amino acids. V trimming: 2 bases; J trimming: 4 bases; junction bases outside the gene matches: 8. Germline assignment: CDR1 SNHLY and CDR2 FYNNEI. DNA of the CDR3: TGTGCCAGCAGTGAAAGGGGGCCGGTGGGTAATCAGCCCCAGCATTTT. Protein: CASSERGPVGNQPQHF.

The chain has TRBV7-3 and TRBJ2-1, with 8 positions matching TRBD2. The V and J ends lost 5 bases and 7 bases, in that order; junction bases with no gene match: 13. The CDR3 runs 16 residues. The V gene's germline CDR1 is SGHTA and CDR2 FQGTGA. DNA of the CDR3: TGTGCCAGCAGCCTCTTATCCCGGGGGGGGGCAAATGAGCAGTTCTTC. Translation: CASSLLSRGGANEQFF. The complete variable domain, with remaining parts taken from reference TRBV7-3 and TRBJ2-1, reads GAGVSQTPSNKVTEKGKYVELRCDPISGHTALYWYRQSLGQGPEFLIYFQGTGAADDSGLPNDRFFAVRPEGSVSTLKIQRTERGDSAVYLCASSLLSRGGANEQFFGPGTRLTVL.

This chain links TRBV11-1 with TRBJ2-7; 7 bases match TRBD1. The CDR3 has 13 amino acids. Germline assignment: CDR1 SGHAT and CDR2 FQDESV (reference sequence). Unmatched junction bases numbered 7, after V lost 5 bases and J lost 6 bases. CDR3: CASSDYRGGEQYF. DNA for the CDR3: TGTGCCAGCAGCGATTACAGGGGTGGCGAGCAGTACTTC.

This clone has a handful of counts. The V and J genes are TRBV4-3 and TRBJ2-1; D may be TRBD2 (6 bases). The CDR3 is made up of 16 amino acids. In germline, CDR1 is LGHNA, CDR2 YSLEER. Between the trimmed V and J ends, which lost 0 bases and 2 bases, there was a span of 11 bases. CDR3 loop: CASSQDAGGAYNEQFF. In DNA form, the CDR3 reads TGCGCCAGCAGCCAAGATGCCGGGGGTGCCTACAATGAGCAGTTCTTC.

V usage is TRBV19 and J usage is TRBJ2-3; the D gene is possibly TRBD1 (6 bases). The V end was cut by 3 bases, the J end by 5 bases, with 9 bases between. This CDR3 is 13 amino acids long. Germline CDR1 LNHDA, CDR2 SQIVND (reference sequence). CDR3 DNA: TGTGCCAGTAGTATCCGCAGGGGAGATACGCAGTATTTT. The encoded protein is CASSIRRGDTQYF.

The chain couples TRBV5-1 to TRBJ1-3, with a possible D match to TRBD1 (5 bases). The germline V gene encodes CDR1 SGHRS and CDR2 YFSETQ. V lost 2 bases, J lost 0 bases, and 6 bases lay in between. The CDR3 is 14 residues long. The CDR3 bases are TGCGCCAGCAGCTTTGACAGCTCTGGAAACACCATATATTTT. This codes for CASSFDSSGNTIYF.

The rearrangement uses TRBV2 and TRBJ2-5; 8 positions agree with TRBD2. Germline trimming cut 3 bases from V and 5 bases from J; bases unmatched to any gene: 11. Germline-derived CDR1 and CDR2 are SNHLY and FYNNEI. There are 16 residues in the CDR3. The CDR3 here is CASSEGTRAGSETQYF. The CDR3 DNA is TGTGCCAGCAGTGAGGGGACTAGGGCGGGCAGCGAGACCCAGTACTTC.

The CDR3 sequence is CASSQGTSGITDTQYF. For the CDR3, the DNA is TGTGCCAGCAGCCAAGGGACTAGCGGGATAACAGATACGCAGTATTTT. The V and J genes are TRBV4-2 and TRBJ2-3; 12 bases fit TRBD2. This CDR3 contains 16 residues. The ends lost 1 base at V and 3 bases at J; junction bases unmatched: 2. Per germline, CDR1 LGHNA and CDR2 YNFKEQ.

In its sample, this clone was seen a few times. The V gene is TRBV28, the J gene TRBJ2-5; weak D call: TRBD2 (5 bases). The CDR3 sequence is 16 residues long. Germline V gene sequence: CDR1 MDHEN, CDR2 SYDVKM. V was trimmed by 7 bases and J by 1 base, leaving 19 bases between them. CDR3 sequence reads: CASTSPGMGSQETQYF. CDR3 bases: TGTGCCAGCACCTCACCCGGGATGGGGTCCCAAGAGACCCAGTACTTC.

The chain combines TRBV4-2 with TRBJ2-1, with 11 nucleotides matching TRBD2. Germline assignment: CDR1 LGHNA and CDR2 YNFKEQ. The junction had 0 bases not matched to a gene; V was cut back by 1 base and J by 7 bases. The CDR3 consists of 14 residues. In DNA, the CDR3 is TGTGCCAGCAGCCAAGCTAGCGGGGGGAATGAGCAGTTCTTC. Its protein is CASSQASGGNEQFF.

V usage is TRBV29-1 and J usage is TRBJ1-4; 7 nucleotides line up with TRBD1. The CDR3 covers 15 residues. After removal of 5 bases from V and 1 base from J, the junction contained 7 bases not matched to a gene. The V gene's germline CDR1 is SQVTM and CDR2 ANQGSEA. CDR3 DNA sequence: TGCAGCGTTCAGGGACAGCCCAAAACTAATGAAAAACTGTTTTTT. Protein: CSVQGQPKTNEKLFF.

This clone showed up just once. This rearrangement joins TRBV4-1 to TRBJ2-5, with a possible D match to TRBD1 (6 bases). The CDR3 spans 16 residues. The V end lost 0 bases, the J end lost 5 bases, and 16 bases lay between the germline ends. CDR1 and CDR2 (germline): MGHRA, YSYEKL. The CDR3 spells CASSQDLWAGDETQYF. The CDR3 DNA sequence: TGCGCCAGCAGCCAAGATCTATGGGCAGGGGATGAGACCCAGTACTTC.

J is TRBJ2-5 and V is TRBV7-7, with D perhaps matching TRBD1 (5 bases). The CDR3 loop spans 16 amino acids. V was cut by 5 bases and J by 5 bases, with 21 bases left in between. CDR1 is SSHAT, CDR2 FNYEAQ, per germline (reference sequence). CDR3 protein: CASSEWTTWQGETQYF. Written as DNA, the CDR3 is TGTGCCAGCAGCGAATGGACCACCTGGCAGGGTGAGACCCAGTACTTC.

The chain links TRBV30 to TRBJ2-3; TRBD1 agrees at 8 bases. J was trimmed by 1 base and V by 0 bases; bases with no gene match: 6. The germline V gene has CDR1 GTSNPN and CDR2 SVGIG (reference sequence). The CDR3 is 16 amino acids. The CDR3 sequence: CAWSVPHRGGTDTQYF. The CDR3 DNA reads TGTGCCTGGAGTGTCCCTCACAGGGGGGGCACAGATACGCAGTATTTT.

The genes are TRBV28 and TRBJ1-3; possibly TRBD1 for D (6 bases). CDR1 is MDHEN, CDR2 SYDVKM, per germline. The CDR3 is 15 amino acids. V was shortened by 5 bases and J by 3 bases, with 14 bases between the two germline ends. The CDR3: CASSPGGHLGNTIYF. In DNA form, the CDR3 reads TGTGCCAGCAGTCCTGGGGGCCACCTTGGAAACACCATATATTTT.

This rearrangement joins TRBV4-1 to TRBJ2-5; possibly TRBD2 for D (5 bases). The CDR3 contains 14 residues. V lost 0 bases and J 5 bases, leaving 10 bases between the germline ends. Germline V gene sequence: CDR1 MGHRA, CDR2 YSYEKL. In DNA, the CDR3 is TGCGCCAGCAGCCAAGAAAGCGGCTGGGAGACCCAGTACTTC. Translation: CASSQESGWETQYF.

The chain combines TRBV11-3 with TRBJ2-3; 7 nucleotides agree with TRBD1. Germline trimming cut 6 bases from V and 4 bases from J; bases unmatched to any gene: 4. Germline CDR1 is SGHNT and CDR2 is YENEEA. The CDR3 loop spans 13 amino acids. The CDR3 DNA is TGTGCCAGCAGTCGGGACAGCTCAGATACGCAGTATTTT. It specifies CASSRDSSDTQYF. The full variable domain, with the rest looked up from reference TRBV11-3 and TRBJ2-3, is EAGVVQSPRYKIIEKKQPVAFWCNPISGHNTLYWYLQNLGQGPELLIRYENEEAVDDSQLPKDRFSAERLKGVDSTLKIQPAELGDSAVYLCASSRDSSDTQYFGPGTRLTVL.

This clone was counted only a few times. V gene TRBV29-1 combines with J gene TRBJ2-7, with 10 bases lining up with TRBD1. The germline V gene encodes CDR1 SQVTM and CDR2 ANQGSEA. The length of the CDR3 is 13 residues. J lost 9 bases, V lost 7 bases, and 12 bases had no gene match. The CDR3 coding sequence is TGCAGCGCGGCACCCGGGACAGGGGATGTGCAGTACTTC. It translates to CSAAPGTGDVQYF.

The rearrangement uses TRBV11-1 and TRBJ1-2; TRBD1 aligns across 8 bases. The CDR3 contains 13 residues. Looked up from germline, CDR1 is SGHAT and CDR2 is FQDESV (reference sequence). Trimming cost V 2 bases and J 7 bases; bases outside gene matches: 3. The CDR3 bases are TGTGCCAGCAGCTTACAGGGGGCTCGTGGCTACACCTTC. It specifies CASSLQGARGYTF.

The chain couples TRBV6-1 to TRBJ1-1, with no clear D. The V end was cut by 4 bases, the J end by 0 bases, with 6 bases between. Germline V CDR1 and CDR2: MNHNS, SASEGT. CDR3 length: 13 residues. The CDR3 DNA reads TGTGCCAGCAGTGCGTCGGTGAACACTGAAGCTTTCTTT. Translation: CASSASVNTEAFF.

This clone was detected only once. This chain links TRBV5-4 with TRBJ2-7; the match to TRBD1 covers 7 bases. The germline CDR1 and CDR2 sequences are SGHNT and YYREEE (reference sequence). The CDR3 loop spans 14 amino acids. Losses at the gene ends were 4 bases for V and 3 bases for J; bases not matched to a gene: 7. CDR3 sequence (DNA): TGTGCCAGCAGCCTGACAGGGTCGAGCTACGAGCAGTACTTC. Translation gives CASSLTGSSYEQYF. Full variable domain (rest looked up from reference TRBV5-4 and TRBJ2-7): ETGVTQSPTHLIKTRGQQVTLRCSSQSGHNTVSWYQQALGQGPQFIFQYYREEENGRGNFPPRFSGLQFPNYSSELNVNALELDDSALYLCASSLTGSSYEQYFGPGTRLTVT.

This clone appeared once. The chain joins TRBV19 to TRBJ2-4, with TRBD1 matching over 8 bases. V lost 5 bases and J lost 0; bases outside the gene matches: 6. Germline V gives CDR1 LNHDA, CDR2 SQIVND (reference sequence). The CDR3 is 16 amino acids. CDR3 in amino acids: CASSSRDRLAKNIQYF. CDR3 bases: TGTGCCAGTAGTTCCCGGGACAGGCTAGCCAAAAACATTCAGTACTTC.

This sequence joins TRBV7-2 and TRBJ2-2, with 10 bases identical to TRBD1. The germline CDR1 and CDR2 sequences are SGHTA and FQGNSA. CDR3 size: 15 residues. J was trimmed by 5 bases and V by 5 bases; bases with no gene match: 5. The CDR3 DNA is TGTGCCAGCAGCCCGAGGACAGGGGGAACCGGGGAGCTGTTTTTT. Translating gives CASSPRTGGTGELFF. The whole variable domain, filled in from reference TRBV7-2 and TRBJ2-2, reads GAGVSQSPSNKVTEKGKDVELRCDPISGHTALYWYRQSLGQGLEFLIYFQGNSAPDKSGLPSDRFSAERTGGSVSTLTIQRTQQEDSAVYLCASSPRTGGTGELFFGEGSRLTVL.

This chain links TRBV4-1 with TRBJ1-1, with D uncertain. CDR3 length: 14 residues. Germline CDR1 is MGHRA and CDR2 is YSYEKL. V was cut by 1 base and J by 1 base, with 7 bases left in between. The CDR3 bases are TGCGCCAGCAGCCAAGTAATCTGGAACACTGAAGCTTTCTTT. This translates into CASSQVIWNTEAFF.